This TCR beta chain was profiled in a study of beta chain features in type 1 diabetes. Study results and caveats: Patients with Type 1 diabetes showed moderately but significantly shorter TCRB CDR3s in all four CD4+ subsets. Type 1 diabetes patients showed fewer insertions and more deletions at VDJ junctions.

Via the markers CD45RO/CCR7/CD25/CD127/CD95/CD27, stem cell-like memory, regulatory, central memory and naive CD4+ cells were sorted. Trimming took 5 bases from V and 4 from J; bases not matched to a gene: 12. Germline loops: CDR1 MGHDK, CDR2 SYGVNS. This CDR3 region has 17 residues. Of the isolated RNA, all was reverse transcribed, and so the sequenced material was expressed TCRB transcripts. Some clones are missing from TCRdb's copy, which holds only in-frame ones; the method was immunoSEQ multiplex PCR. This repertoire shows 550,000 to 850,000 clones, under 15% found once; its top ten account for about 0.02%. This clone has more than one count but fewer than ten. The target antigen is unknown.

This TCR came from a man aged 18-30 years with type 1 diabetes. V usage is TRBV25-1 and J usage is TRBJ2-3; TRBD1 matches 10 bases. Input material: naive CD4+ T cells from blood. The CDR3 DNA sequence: TGTGCCAGCAGTCAAAATTACGGGACAGGGGTTCCAGATACGCAGTATTTT. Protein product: CASSQNYGTGVPDTQYF.